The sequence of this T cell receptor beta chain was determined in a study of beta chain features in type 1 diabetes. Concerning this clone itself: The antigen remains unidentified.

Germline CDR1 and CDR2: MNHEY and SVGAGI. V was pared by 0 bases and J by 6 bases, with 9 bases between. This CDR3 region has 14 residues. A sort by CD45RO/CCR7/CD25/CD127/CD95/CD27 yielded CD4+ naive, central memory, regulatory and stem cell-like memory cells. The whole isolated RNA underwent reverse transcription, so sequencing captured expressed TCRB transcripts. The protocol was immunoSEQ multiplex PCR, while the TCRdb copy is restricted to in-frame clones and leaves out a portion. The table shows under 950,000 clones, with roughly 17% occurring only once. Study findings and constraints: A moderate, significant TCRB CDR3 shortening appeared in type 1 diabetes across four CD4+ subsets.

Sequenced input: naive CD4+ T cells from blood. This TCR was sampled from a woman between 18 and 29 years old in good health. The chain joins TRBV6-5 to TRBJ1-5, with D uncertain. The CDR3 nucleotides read TGTGCCAGCAGTTACTCGAATAACGGTCAGCCCCAGCATTTT. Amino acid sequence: CASSYSNNGQPQHF.